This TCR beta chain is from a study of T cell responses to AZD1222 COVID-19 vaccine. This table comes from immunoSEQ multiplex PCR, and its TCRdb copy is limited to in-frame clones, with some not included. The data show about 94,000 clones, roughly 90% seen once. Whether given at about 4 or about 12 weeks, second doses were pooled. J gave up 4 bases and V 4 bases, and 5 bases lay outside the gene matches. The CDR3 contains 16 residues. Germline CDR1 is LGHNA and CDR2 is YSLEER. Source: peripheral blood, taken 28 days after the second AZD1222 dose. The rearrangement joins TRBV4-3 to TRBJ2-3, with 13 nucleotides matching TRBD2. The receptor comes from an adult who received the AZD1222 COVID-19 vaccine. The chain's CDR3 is CASSPQTSGGADTQYF. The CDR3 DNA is TGCGCCAGCAGCCCCCAAACTAGCGGGGGGGCAGATACGCAGTATTTT.